This record looks at one T cell receptor (beta chain) sequence and its context. Only in-frame clones appear in the TCRdb table, and some are missing; sequencing was by immunoSEQ multiplex PCR. The sample contains 280,000 or so clones, over 85% of which appear only once. The germline CDR1 and CDR2 sequences are SGHTA and FQGNSA. V lost 6 bases to trimming and J lost 0 bases, with 15 bases between them. This CDR3 spans 16 amino acids. This sample was included in a study of blood T cell repertoires in COVID-19. The TCR comes from a woman in her forties or fifties who had been exposed to COVID-19. The J gene is TRBJ1-3, the V gene TRBV7-2; D is possibly TRBD1 (5 bases). Sequenced material: PBMCs or T cells enriched from blood (not recorded which). The CDR3 loop is CASRRTLRDSGNTIYF. For the CDR3, the DNA is TGTGCCAGCAGGCGGACACTAAGAGACTCTGGAAACACCATATATTTT.